This T cell receptor beta chain stems from a study of T-cell memory formation after mild COVID-19. The CDR3 has 15 residues. The ends were cut back, 1 base at V and 0 bases at J, with 9 bases in the middle. Per germline, CDR1 MGHRA and CDR2 YSYEKL. Via MiXCR, TCRdb re-called the 5' RACE reads, giving one row per CDR3 protein. The sample lists 300,000 to 350,000 distinct CDR3 sequences; around 19% were seen once. V gene TRBV4-1 combines with J gene TRBJ2-5; D possibly matches TRBD1 or TRBD2 (5 bases each). Sequenced: PBMCs or a T cell subset sorted from them (not recorded which). This TCR came from a man aged 18 to 29 who had mild COVID-19 (a few samples of this study predate the infection). Cell type and time point are not known. This CDR3 is CASSQGWDHQETQYF. Written as DNA, the CDR3 is TGCGCCAGCAGCCAAGGTTGGGACCACCAAGAGACCCAGTACTTC.